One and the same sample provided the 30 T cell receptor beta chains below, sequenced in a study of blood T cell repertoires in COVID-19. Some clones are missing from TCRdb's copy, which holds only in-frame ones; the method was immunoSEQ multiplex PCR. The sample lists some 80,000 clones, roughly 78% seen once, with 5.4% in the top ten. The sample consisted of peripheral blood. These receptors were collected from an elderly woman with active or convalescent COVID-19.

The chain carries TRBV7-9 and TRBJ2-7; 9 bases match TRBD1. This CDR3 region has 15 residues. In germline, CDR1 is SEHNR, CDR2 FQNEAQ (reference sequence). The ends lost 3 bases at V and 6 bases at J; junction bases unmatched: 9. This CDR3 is CASSLWTGQGGEQYF. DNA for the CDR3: TGTGCCAGCAGCTTGTGGACGGGACAGGGTGGCGAGCAGTACTTC.

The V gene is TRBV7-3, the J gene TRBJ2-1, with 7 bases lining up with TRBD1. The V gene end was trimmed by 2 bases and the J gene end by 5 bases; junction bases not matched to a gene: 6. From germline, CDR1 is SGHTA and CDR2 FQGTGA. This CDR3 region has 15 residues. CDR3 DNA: TGTGCCAGCAGCTTAGAACAGGGGCGAAACAATGAGCAGTTCTTC. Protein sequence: CASSLEQGRNNEQFF.

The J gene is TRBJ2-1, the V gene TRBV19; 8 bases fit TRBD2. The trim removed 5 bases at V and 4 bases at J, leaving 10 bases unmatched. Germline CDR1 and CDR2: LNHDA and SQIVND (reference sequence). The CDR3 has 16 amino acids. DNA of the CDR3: TGTGCCAGTAGTCTTTATAGCGGGGCCCCTTACAATGAGCAGTTCTTC. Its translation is CASSLYSGAPYNEQFF.

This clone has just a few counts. The CDR3 region is CASSYLWEGPGELFF. Written as DNA, the CDR3 is TGTGCCAGCAGTTACTTGTGGGAGGGGCCCGGGGAGCTGTTTTTT. The chain links TRBV6-5 to TRBJ2-2, with 7 positions matching TRBD2. The germline gives CDR1 MNHEY, CDR2 SVGAGI. This CDR3 is built from 15 residues. The V segment lost 1 base and the J segment 6 bases; nucleotides outside the gene matches: 5.

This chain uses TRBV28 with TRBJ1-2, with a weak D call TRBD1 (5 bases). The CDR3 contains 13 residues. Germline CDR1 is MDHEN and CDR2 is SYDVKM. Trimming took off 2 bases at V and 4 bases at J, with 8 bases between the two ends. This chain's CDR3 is CASSLGASYGYTF. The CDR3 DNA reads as TGTGCCAGCAGTTTAGGGGCAAGCTATGGCTACACCTTC.

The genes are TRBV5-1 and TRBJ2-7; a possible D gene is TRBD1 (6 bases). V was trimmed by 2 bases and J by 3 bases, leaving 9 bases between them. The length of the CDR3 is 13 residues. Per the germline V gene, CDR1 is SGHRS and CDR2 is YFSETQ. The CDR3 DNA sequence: TGCGCCAGCAGCTTCCCAGGGGTCTACGAGCAGTACTTC. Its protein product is CASSFPGVYEQYF.

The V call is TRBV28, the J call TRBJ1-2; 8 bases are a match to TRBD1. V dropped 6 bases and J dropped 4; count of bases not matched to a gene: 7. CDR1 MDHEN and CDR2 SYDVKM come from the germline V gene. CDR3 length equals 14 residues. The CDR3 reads CASSRDRTIYGYTF. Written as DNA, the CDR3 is TGTGCCAGCAGCCGGGACAGGACGATCTATGGCTACACCTTC.

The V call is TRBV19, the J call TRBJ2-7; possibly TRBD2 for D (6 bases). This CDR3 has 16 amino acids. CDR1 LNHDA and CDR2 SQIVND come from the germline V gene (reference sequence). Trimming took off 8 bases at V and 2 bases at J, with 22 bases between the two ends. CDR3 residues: CASSSGGLTVPYEQYF. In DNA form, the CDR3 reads TGTGCCAGTTCCTCTGGAGGGCTGACCGTTCCCTACGAGCAGTACTTC.

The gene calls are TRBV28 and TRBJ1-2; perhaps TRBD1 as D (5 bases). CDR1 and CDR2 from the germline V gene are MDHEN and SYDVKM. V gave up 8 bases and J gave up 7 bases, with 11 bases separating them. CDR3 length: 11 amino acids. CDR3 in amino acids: CASRGMIGYTF. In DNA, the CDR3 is TGTGCCAGCCGGGGGATGATTGGCTACACCTTC.

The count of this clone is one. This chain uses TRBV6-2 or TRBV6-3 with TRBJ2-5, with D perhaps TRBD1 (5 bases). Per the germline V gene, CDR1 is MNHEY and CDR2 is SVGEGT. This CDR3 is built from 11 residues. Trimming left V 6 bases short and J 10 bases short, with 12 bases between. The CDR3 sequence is CASSPRQGQYF. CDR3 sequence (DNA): TGTGCCAGCAGCCCCCGCCAGGGCCAGTACTTC.

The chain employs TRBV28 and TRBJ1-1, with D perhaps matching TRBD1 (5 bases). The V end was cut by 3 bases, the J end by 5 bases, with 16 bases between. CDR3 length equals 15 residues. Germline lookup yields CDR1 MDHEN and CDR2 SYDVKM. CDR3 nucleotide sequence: TGTGCCAGCAGTTTGAGCAGGGCCCTGGGGACTGAAGCTTTCTTT. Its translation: CASSLSRALGTEAFF. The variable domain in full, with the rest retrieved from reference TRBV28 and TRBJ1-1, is DVKVTQSSRYLVKRTGEKVFLECVQDMDHENMFWYRQDPGLGLRLIYFSYDVKMKEKGDIPEGYSVSREKKERFSLILESASTNQTSMYLCASSLSRALGTEAFFGQGTRLTVV.

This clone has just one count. The CDR3 region has the DNA TGTGCCAGCACCGGACAACTTAATTCACCCCTCCACTTT. Its protein product is CASTGQLNSPLHF. This chain uses TRBV14 with TRBJ1-6, with TRBD1 as a possible D gene (5 bases). The CDR3 covers 13 residues. From germline, CDR1 is SGHDN and CDR2 FVKESK. V was shortened by 7 bases and J by 6 bases, with 10 bases between the two germline ends.

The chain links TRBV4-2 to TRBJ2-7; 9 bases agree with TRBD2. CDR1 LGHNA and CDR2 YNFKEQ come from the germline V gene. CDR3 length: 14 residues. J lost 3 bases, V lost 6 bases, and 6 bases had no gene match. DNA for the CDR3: TGTGCCAGCAGTATAGCGGGAGCGAACTACGAGCAGTACTTC. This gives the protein CASSIAGANYEQYF.

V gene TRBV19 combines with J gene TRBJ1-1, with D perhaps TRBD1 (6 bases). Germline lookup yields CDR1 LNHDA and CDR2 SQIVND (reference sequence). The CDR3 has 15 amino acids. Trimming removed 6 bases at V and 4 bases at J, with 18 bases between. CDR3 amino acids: CASSLRNRDGTEAFF. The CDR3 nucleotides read TGTGCCAGTAGCTTAAGAAACAGGGACGGCACTGAAGCTTTCTTT.

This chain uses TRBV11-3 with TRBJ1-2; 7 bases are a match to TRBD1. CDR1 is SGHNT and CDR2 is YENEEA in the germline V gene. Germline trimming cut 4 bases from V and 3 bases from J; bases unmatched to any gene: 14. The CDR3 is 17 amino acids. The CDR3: CASSSRQGSRSDYGYTF. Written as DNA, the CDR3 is TGTGCCAGCAGCTCGCGACAGGGAAGTCGGAGTGACTATGGCTACACCTTC.

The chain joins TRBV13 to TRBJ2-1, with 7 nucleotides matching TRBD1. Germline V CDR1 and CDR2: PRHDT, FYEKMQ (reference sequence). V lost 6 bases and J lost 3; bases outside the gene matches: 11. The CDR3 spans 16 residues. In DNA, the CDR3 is TGTGCCAGCAGGGACAGACAGGGCGGTGTCTACAATGAGCAGTTCTTC. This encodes CASRDRQGGVYNEQFF.

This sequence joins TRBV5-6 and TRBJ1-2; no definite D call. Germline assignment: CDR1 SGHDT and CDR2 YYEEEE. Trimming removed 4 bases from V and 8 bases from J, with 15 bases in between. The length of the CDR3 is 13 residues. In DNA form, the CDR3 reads TGTGCCAGCAGCCCTGGGCAGGTATACGGCTACACCTTC. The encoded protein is CASSPGQVYGYTF.

The CDR3 is CAISGTSGGNNEQFF. The CDR3 region has the DNA TGTGCCATCAGTGGCACCTCGGGGGGGAACAATGAGCAGTTCTTC. The V gene is TRBV10-3, the J gene TRBJ2-1, with 8 nucleotides matching TRBD2. CDR1 ENHRY and CDR2 SYGVKD come from the germline V gene. This CDR3 is 15 amino acids long. The J segment lost 5 bases and the V segment lost 4 bases, leaving 7 bases of the junction unmatched.

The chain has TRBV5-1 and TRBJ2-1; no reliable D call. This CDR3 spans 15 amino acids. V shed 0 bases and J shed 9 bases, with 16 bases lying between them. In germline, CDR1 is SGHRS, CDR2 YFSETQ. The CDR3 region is CASSLVALNLPEQFF. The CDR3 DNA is TGCGCCAGCAGCTTGGTCGCACTCAACCTACCTGAGCAGTTCTTC.

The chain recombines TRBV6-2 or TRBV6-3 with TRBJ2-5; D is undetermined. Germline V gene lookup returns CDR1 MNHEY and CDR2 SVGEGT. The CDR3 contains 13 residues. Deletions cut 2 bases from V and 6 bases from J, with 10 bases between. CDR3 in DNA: TGTGCCAGCAGTTACATCGGTATACAGACCCAGTACTTC. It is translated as CASSYIGIQTQYF.

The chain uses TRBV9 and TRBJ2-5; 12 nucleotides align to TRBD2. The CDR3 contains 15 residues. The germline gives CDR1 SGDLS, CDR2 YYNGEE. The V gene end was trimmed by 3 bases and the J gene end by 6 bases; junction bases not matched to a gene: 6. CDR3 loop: CASSDQTSGSQTQYF. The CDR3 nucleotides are TGTGCCAGCAGCGATCAGACTAGCGGGAGTCAGACCCAGTACTTC.

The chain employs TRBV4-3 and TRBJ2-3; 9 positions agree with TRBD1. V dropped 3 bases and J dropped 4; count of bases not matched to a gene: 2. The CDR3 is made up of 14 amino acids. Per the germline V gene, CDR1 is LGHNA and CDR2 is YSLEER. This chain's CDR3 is CASSHRQGADTQYF. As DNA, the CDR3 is TGCGCCAGCAGCCACCGACAGGGGGCAGATACGCAGTATTTT.

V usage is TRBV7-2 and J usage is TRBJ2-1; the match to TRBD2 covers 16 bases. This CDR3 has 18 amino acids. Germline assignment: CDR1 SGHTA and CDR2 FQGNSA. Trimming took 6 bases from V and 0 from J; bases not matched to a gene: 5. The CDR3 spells CASSGTSGGGSSYNEQFF. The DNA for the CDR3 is TGTGCCAGCAGTGGGACTAGCGGGGGGGGTAGCTCCTACAATGAGCAGTTCTTC.

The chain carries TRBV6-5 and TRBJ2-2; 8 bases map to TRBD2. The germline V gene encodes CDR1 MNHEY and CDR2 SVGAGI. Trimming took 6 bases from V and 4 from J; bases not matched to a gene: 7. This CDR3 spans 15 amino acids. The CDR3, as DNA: TGTGCCAGCAGACCAAACGGGGGGGGCACCGGGGAGCTGTTTTTT. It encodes CASRPNGGGTGELFF.

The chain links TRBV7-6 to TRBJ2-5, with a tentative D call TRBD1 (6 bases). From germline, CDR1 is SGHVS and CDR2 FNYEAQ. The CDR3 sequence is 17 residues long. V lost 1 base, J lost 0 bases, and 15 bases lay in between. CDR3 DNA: TGTGCCAGCAGCTTAGTCCGGACAGACTCTTACCAAGAGACCCAGTACTTC. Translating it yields CASSLVRTDSYQETQYF. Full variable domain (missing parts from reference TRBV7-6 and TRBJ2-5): GAGVSQSPRYKVTKRGQDVALRCDPISGHVSLYWYRQALGQGPEFLTYFNYEAQQDKSGLPNDRFSAERPEGSISTLTIQRTEQRDSAMYRCASSLVRTDSYQETQYFGPGTRLLVL.

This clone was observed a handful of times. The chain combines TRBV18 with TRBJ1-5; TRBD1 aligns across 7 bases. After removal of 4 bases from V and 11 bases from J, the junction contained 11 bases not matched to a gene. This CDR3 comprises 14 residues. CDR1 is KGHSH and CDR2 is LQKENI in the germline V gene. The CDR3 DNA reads TGTGCCAGCTCACAAGACAGGGTCCCAGTTTCCCAGCATTTT. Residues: CASSQDRVPVSQHF.

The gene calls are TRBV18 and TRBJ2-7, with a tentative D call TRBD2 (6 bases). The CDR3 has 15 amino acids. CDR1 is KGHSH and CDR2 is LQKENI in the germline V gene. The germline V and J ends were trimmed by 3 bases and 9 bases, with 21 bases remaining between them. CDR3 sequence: CASSPTTTAGTGQYF. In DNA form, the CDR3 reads TGTGCCAGCTCACCCACGACCACGGCAGGGACTGGGCAGTACTTC. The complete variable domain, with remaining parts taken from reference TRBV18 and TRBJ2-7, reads NAGVMQNPRHLVRRRGQEARLRCSPMKGHSHVYWYRQLPEEGLKFMVYLQKENIIDESGMPKERFSAEFPKEGPSILRIQQVVRGDSAAYFCASSPTTTAGTGQYFGPGTRLTVT.

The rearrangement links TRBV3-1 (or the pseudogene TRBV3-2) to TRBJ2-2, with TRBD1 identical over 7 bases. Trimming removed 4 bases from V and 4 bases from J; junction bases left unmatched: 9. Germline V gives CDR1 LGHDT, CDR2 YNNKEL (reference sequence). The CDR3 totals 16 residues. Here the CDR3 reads CASSRHNGQATGELFF. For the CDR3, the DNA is TGTGCCAGCAGCCGCCATAATGGACAGGCCACCGGGGAGCTGTTTTTT.

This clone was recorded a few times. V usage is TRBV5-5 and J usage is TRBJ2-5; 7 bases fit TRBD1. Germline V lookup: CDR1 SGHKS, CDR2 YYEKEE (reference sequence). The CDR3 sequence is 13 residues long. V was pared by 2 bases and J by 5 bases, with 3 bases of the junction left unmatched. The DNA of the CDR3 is TGTGCCAGCAGCTTCGGGACAGTGGAGACCCAGTACTTC. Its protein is CASSFGTVETQYF.

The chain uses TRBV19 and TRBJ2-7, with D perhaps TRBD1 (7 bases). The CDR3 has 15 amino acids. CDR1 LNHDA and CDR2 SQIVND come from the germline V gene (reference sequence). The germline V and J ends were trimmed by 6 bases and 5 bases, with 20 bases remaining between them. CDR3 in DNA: TGTGCCAGTAGATTTCTCGGAGGGGGCGTCAACGAGCAGTACTTC. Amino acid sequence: CASRFLGGGVNEQYF.